This TCR beta chain derives from a study of metastatic and nonmetastatic thyroid tumors. As for the study in general: The study looked at repertoires side by side in blood and in tumor or nodule tissue from malignant and benign thyroid patients.

Broader study findings: As reported, TCR beta diversity in blood and tumor was significantly higher in malignant thyroid tumors than in benign nodules.

Original analysis: CDR3 differences across clinicopathological groups were used to build a distant-metastasis classifier for papillary thyroid cancer. TCRdb re-called clones from the PCR reads using MiXCR. TCRdb, rather than the study authors, made the V and J calls. The sample carries approximately 32,000 clones, over 20% recorded once. This clone came up many times. Its antigen is undetermined. The CDR3 loop spans 13 amino acids. V lost 0 bases and J lost 5, with 8 bases in between. CDR1 and CDR2 from the germline V gene are SGDLS and YYNGEE. Each patient went into thyroid surgery without having received any treatment.

This chain joins TRBV9 and TRBJ1-1; D ambiguous. The specimen was tumor tissue. The clonotype comes from a male donor with papillary thyroid cancer or a benign thyroid nodule (not recorded which). Some clones in this sample may be carry-over from other donors' samples. CDR3 nucleotides: TGTGCCAGCAGCGTAGAAGTAGGAACTGAAGCTTTCTTT. The encoded protein is CASSVEVGTEAFF.